Following are 5 T cell receptor beta chains from one sample sequenced in a study of CD8 T cells in Susac syndrome. Random hexamers served to reverse transcribe roughly 0.5 to 1 ug RNA. One entry per CDR3 protein, called by TCRdb with MiXCR from the immunoSEQ multiplex PCR reads. Altogether around 150,000 distinct CDR3 sequences are present, around 94% being singletons, with the ten largest covering about 0.13%. The specimen was CD4+ T cells from PBMCs. These receptor sequences come from a human donor in good health.

This clonotype was detected only once. The chain joins TRBV11-1 to TRBJ2-2; no reliable D call. Germline-derived CDR1 and CDR2 are SGHAT and FQDESV (reference sequence). This CDR3 spans 14 amino acids. Between the trimmed V and J ends, which lost 2 bases and 4 bases, there was a span of 8 bases. CDR3 coding DNA: TGTGCCAGCAGCTTATCCCATGGCACCGGGGAGCTGTTTTTT. It specifies CASSLSHGTGELFF. Full variable domain (rest looked up from reference TRBV11-1 and TRBJ2-2): EAEVAQSPRYKITEKSQAVAFWCDPISGHATLYWYRQILGQGPELLVQFQDESVVDDSQLPKDRFSAERLKGVDSTLKIQPAELGDSAMYLCASSLSHGTGELFFGEGSRLTVL.

The chain is built from TRBV30 and TRBJ1-5; D unclear. Germline V CDR1 and CDR2: GTSNPN, SVGIG (reference sequence). The CDR3 is 14 amino acids. The V gene lost 1 base and the J gene lost 2 bases, with 9 bases spanning the gap. Here the CDR3 DNA reads TGTGCCTGGAGTGACCGTGTGGGCAATCAGCCCCAGCATTTT. Protein sequence: CAWSDRVGNQPQHF. Using reference TRBV30 and TRBJ1-5 for the parts outside the CDR3, the full variable domain is SQTIHQWPATLVQPVGSPLSLECTVEGTSNPNLYWYRQAAGRGLQLLFYSVGIGQISSEVPQNLSASRPQDRQFILSSKKLLLSDSGFYLCAWSDRVGNQPQHFGDGTRLSIL.

The gene calls are TRBV27 and TRBJ2-5; D may be TRBD1 or TRBD2 (5 bases each). This CDR3 spans 11 amino acids. The germline gives CDR1 MNHEY, CDR2 SMNVEV (reference sequence). V was pared by 4 bases and J by 7 bases, with 7 bases between. DNA of the CDR3: TGTGCCAGCAGTTCTGGGGGGACCCAGTACTTC. Its protein is CASSSGGTQYF.

The rearrangement links TRBV7-3 to TRBJ2-1, with a possible D match to TRBD2 (7 bases). CDR3 size: 15 residues. Germline CDR1 reads SGHTA; CDR2 reads FQGTGA. The V end was cut by 3 bases, the J end by 7 bases, with 16 bases between. CDR3 nucleotide sequence: TGTGCCAGCAGCTTCTTTTGGGGGGGCTTTAATGAGCAGTTCTTC. Translated: CASSFFWGGFNEQFF. The variable domain in full, with the rest retrieved from reference TRBV7-3 and TRBJ2-1, is GAGVSQTPSNKVTEKGKYVELRCDPISGHTALYWYRQSLGQGPEFLIYFQGTGAADDSGLPNDRFFAVRPEGSVSTLKIQRTERGDSAVYLCASSFFWGGFNEQFFGPGTRLTVL.

The J gene is TRBJ2-5, the V gene TRBV24-1, with TRBD1 matching 10 bases. The junction had 4 bases not matched to a gene; V was cut back by 4 bases and J by 3 bases. The V gene's germline CDR1 is KGHDR and CDR2 SFDVKD. The CDR3 sequence is 15 residues long. CDR3 nucleotide sequence: TGTGCCACCAGTGAGTCGACAGGGGGCGAAGAGACCCAGTACTTC. Its protein product is CATSESTGGEETQYF.